This T cell receptor beta chain stems from a study of HIV-infected children after antiretroviral therapy interruption. Trimming took off 4 bases at V and 8 bases at J, with 15 bases between the two ends. The CDR3 spans 14 residues. Unique molecular identifiers were included in an RNA-based 3' RACE TCR library. One entry per CDR3 protein results from TCRdb running MiXCR on the 3' RACE reads. The data contain about 40,000 distinct CDR3 sequences, 5% to 8% of them seen just once; the ten biggest clones take up around 1%. This clonotype was picked up many times. Treatment noted: PENTA 11 planned treatment interruption arm or continuous ART arm.

The sample here was CD45RA+ CD4+ T cells from PBMCs, pooled from several time points, taken from a donor given antiretroviral therapy, either interrupted or continuous. The subset denotes: naive CD4+ CD45RA+ CD45RO- T cells. The origin of this receptor is a pool of human donors with HIV. V gene TRBV23-1 combines with J gene TRBJ2-1, with D maybe TRBD1 (7 bases). TRBV23-1 is placed among ORFs of uncertain function. CDR3 DNA: TGCGCCAGCAGTCCGGCCAGGGGGGAATATGAGCAGTTCTTC. Translation: CASSPARGEYEQFF.